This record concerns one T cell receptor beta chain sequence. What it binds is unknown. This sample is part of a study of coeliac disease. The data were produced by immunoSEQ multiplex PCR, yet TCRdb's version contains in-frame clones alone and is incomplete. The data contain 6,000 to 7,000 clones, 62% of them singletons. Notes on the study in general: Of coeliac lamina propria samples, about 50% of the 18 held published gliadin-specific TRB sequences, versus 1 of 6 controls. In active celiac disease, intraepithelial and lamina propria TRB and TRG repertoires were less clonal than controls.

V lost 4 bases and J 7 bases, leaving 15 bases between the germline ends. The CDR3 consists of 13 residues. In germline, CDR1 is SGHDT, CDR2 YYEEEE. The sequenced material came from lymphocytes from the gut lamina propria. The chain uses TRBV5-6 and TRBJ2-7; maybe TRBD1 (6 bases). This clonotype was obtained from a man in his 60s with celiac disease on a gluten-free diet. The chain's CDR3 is CASSPLQGREQYF. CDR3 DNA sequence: TGTGCCAGCAGCCCCTTACAGGGTAGAGAGCAGTACTTC. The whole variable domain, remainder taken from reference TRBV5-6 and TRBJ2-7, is DAGVTQSPTHLIKTRGQQVTLRCSPKSGHDTVSWYQQALGQGPQFIFQYYEEEERQRGNFPDRFSGHQFPNYSSELNVNALLLGDSALYLCASSPLQGREQYFGPGTRLTVT.